This T cell receptor beta chain was retrieved from a study of blood T cell repertoires in COVID-19. Across the whole study: The United States, Italy and Spain supplied acute and convalescent COVID-19 samples.

The repertoire was sequenced with immunoSEQ multiplex PCR; TCRdb's copy has only in-frame clones and lacks some. The table shows about 230,000 clones, with 81% occurring only once. Germline V CDR1 and CDR2: LGHDT, YNNKEL (reference sequence). V was trimmed by 0 bases and J by 6 bases, leaving 14 bases between them. This CDR3 comprises 15 residues. The chain is built from TRBV3-1 (or the pseudogene TRBV3-2) and TRBJ1-1; maybe TRBD1 (5 bases). The sample was peripheral blood. The source is a woman over 75 with acute or convalescent COVID-19. CDR3: CASSQEVPRAAEAFF. The CDR3 DNA is TGTGCCAGCAGCCAAGAAGTTCCCAGGGCCGCTGAAGCTTTCTTT.